A selection of T cell receptor beta chains follows, all from one sample in a study of T cells in Graves' hyperthyroidism and ophthalmopathy. From the multiplex PCR reads, TCRdb called clonotypes with MiXCR, one entry per CDR3 protein. The data hold over 500,000 distinct CDR3 sequences, with around 43% observed a single time. Sequences were obtained from peripheral blood or thyroid tissue (not recorded which). All receptors derive from an adult woman with Graves' disease, either hyperthyroidism or ophthalmopathy (not recorded which). The CDR3 runs from the conserved cysteine through the conserved F or W. The D gene is left open where the match is weak. Not all rows give a size; the values are once, few, many and, for expanded clones, a class.

D	V	size	J	CDR3	DNA
-	TRBV4-1	many	TRBJ2-6	CASSQLGPSGGANVLTF	TGCGCCAGCAGCCAACTCGGGCCTTCGGGGGGGGCCAACGTCCTGACTTTC
-	TRBV20-1	-	TRBJ1-2	CSALGGALFGYTF	TGCAGTGCTCTTGGAGGGGCACTCTTTGGCTACACCTTC
TRBD2	TRBV15	-	TRBJ2-7	CATSRPGTSGYEQYF	TGTGCCACCAGCAGACCCGGGACTAGCGGATACGAGCAGTACTTC
-	TRBV29-1	-	TRBJ1-4	CSVRTHATNEKLFF	TGCAGCGTTCGGACTCATGCAACTAATGAAAAACTGTTTTTT
TRBD1	TRBV2	many	TRBJ1-1	CASRTRDRATEAFF	TGTGCCAGCAGGACCAGAGACAGGGCCACTGAAGCTTTCTTT
-	TRBV10-3	many	TRBJ2-7	CAISESSDTYEQYF	TGTGCCATCAGTGAGTCGTCGGACACCTACGAGCAGTACTTC
-	TRBV10-3	-	TRBJ1-1	CAISEGGNTEAFF	TGTGCCATCAGTGAAGGGGGAAACACTGAAGCTTTCTTT
TRBD2	TRBV10-3	-	TRBJ2-7	CAISESPGLAGGYEQYF	TGTGCCATCAGTGAAAGTCCGGGACTAGCGGGGGGGTACGAGCAGTACTTC
TRBD1	TRBV2	-	TRBJ1-6	CASGDRGEISPLHF	TGTGCCAGCGGGGACAGGGGGGAGATTTCACCCCTCCACTTT
-	TRBV6-5	many	TRBJ1-5	CASSYRSPDYNQPQHF	TGTGCCAGCAGTTACCGATCGCCAGACTACAATCAGCCCCAGCATTTT
-	TRBV12-3/TRBV12-4	-	TRBJ1-6	CASSLIRSSPLHF	TGTGCCAGCAGTTTAATCCGATCTTCACCCCTCCACTTT
-	TRBV7-9	-	TRBJ1-5	CASSSGETQHF	TGTGCCAGCAGCTCCGGAGAGACCCAGCATTTT
TRBD1	TRBV7-9	-	TRBJ1-6	CASGQGGARDSPLHF	TGTGCCAGCGGCCAGGGGGGGGCTAGGGATTCACCCCTCCACTTT
-	TRBV15	-	TRBJ1-3	CATSSGVVTSGNTIYF	TGTGCCACCAGCAGCGGGGTGGTGACTTCTGGAAACACCATATATTTT
-	TRBV2	many	TRBJ1-1	CASSAQRGARATEAFF	TGTGCCAGCAGCGCCCAGCGGGGGGCTCGGGCCACTGAAGCTTTCTTT
-	TRBV20-1	many	TRBJ1-4	CSANPEGNGEKLFF	TGCAGTGCTAACCCCGAAGGGAATGGGGAAAAACTGTTTTTT
-	TRBV7-1	-	TRBJ2-5	CASSSSSLESGETQYF	TGTGCCAGCAGCTCCAGCAGTTTAGAGAGCGGAGAGACCCAGTACTTC
-	TRBV28	-	TRBJ2-2	CASRSPSTGELFF	TGTGCCAGCAGGTCACCATCCACCGGGGAGCTGTTTTTT
TRBD1	TRBV15	-	TRBJ1-4	CATSRGFRQGSNEKLFF	TGTGCCACCAGCAGAGGCTTCCGACAGGGATCTAATGAAAAACTGTTTTTT
-	TRBV2	few	TRBJ2-5	CASSLQTLETQYF	TGTGCCAGCAGCTTACAGACACTAGAGACCCAGTACTTC